The 26 T cell receptor beta chains given below trace back to one sample, sequenced in a study of Ad26.COV2.S vaccination and SARS-CoV-2 variants. Treatment in this sample: roughly 20 received Ad26.COV2.S at low or high dose, single or two shots; roughly five received placebo; per-sample allocation not given. Specimen acquisition occurred on day 63 following the initial vaccine or placebo injection. The data were produced by immunoSEQ multiplex PCR, yet TCRdb's version contains in-frame clones alone and is incomplete. The table records roughly 460,000 clones, roughly nine tenths of them present only once. Sequenced here: peripheral blood, sampled in a trial of Ad26.COV2.S vaccine versus placebo. The receptors stem from a person between 18 and 60 years old who received the Ad26.COV2.S COVID-19 vaccine or a placebo.

This clone was detected only a few times. The rearrangement uses TRBV7-9 and TRBJ1-2; D uncertain. Looked up from germline, CDR1 is SEHNR and CDR2 is FQNEAQ (reference sequence). V gave up 3 bases and J gave up 3 bases, with 8 bases separating them. The CDR3 length is 13 residues. CDR3 region: CASSFNSHYGYTF. In DNA, the CDR3 is TGTGCCAGCAGCTTCAACAGCCACTATGGCTACACCTTC.

The rearrangement links TRBV20-1 to TRBJ1-2, with unresolved D. Germline lookup yields CDR1 DFQATT and CDR2 SNEGSKA (reference sequence). The CDR3 length is 12 residues. V was clipped by 3 bases and J by 3 bases, with 8 bases between them. The CDR3: CSASPAYYGYTF. The CDR3 bases are TGCAGTGCTAGTCCCGCCTACTATGGCTACACCTTC.

On this clone itself: Additional DNA sequences in this sample encode the identical CDR3. The chain recombines TRBV30 with TRBJ2-1; D uncertain. Germline CDR1 is GTSNPN and CDR2 is SVGIG (reference sequence). V was shortened by 2 bases and J by 0 bases, with 5 bases between the two germline ends. The CDR3 is made up of 13 amino acids. Written as DNA, the CDR3 is TGTGCCTGGAGTCGAAGCTCCTACAATGAGCAGTTCTTC. Its translation is CAWSRSSYNEQFF.

The chain joins TRBV11-2 to TRBJ2-1; D may match TRBD1 or TRBD2 (5 bases each). The V end was cut by 5 bases, the J end by 2 bases, with 13 bases between. The CDR3 has 15 amino acids. Germline lookup yields CDR1 SGHAT and CDR2 FQNNGV. CDR3 region: CASSRPGRAYNEQFF. DNA of the CDR3: TGTGCCAGCAGCCGGCCAGGGAGAGCCTACAATGAGCAGTTCTTC. The variable domain in full, completed from reference TRBV11-2 and TRBJ2-1, reads EAGVAQSPRYKIIEKRQSVAFWCNPISGHATLYWYQQILGQGPKLLIQFQNNGVVDDSQLPKDRFSAERLKGVDSTLKIQPAKLEDSAVYLCASSRPGRAYNEQFFGPGTRLTVL.

The chain is built from TRBV7-9 and TRBJ1-3; D perhaps matches TRBD1 (6 bases). CDR1 is SEHNR and CDR2 is FQNEAQ in the germline V gene (reference sequence). V lost 1 base and J lost 2, with 9 bases in between. This CDR3 spans 15 amino acids. CDR3 residues: CASSLEAGAGNTIYF. CDR3 bases: TGTGCCAGCAGCTTAGAGGCAGGGGCTGGAAACACCATATATTTT.

This chain links TRBV28 with TRBJ1-1, with unresolved D. V was pared by 3 bases and J by 0 bases, with 5 bases between. Per the germline V gene, CDR1 is MDHEN and CDR2 is SYDVKM. The length of the CDR3 is 13 residues. The CDR3 region is CASSFQMNTEAFF. The CDR3, as DNA: TGTGCCAGCAGTTTCCAGATGAACACTGAAGCTTTCTTT.

The chain carries TRBV29-1 and TRBJ1-1; D is unclear. Germline V gene data show CDR1 as SQVTM and CDR2 as ANQGSEA. The CDR3 extends over 10 amino acids. Trimming removed 5 bases at V and 6 bases at J, with 7 bases between. CDR3 region: CSVRDSEAFF. CDR3 DNA sequence: TGCAGCGTTCGAGATTCTGAAGCTTTCTTT.

The chain uses TRBV28 and TRBJ1-1, with D hard to call. In germline, CDR1 is MDHEN, CDR2 SYDVKM. V was clipped by 7 bases and J by 1 base, with 25 bases between them. CDR3 length equals 18 residues. Here the CDR3 reads CASTVGGERAGTNTEAFF. CDR3 DNA sequence: TGTGCCAGCACCGTCGGAGGAGAACGCGCGGGTACGAACACTGAAGCTTTCTTT.

The chain combines TRBV16 with TRBJ2-7; TRBD2 is a possible D gene (5 bases). The ends were cut back, 3 bases at V and 2 bases at J, with 17 bases in the middle. Germline CDR1 KGHSY, CDR2 FQNENV. CDR3 length: 16 residues. CDR3: CASSHSGDWIAYEQYF. CDR3 coding DNA: TGTGCCAGCAGCCACTCCGGGGATTGGATAGCCTACGAGCAGTACTTC.

V is TRBV27 and J is TRBJ1-2; no reliable D call. The germline gives CDR1 MNHEY, CDR2 SMNVEV (reference sequence). V lost 0 bases, J lost 4 bases, and 27 bases lay in between. The CDR3 is 20 residues long. The DNA of the CDR3 is TGTGCCAGCAGTTTATCGCCCCCTCTATTGCCCCTTGGACGGGGCTATGGCTACACCTTC. Amino acid sequence: CASSLSPPLLPLGRGYGYTF.

The J gene is TRBJ1-1, the V gene TRBV6-5, with 7 bases fitting TRBD1. Germline V gene lookup returns CDR1 MNHEY and CDR2 SVGAGI. CDR3 size: 15 residues. With 5 bases clipped from V and 1 base from J, the junction kept 7 bases outside the gene matches. The CDR3 here is CASSPDRVQNTEAFF. CDR3 nucleotides: TGTGCCAGCAGTCCAGACAGGGTTCAGAACACTGAAGCTTTCTTT.

The rearrangement links TRBV28 to TRBJ2-5, with TRBD1 as a possible D gene (6 bases). Trimming shortened V by 5 bases and J by 0 bases, and 10 bases separated the two germline ends. CDR3 length equals 14 residues. The germline V gene encodes CDR1 MDHEN and CDR2 SYDVKM. CDR3 region: CASSGTLYQETQYF. CDR3 sequence (DNA): TGTGCCAGCAGTGGGACACTTTACCAAGAGACCCAGTACTTC.

This clone came up once. CDR3 loop: CASSLGPASGYYNEQFF. The CDR3 bases are TGTGCCAGTAGCCTAGGTCCGGCTAGCGGATACTACAATGAGCAGTTCTTC. The V call is TRBV19, the J call TRBJ2-1; the match to TRBD2 covers 7 bases. The CDR3 spans 17 residues. Germline values: CDR1 LNHDA, CDR2 SQIVND (reference sequence). V shed 6 bases, J shed 3 bases, and the junction held 14 bases outside the gene matches.

The genes are TRBV15 and TRBJ1-3; D not certain. V was trimmed by 1 base and J by 4 bases, leaving 11 bases between them. This CDR3 has 15 amino acids. The germline V gene encodes CDR1 LNHNV and CDR2 YYDKDF (reference sequence). CDR3 coding DNA: TGTGCCACCAGCAGAGGGGAGGGTCACGGAAACACCATATATTTT. This codes for CATSRGEGHGNTIYF.

The V and J genes are TRBV11-2 and TRBJ2-7; 8 nucleotides align to TRBD2. J lost 6 bases, V lost 3 bases, and 10 bases had no gene match. CDR3 length: 15 residues. The germline CDR1 and CDR2 sequences are SGHAT and FQNNGV. CDR3 DNA: TGTGCCAGCAGCTTTAAGGGACTAGGGGGGTCCGAGCAGTACTTC. Protein: CASSFKGLGGSEQYF.

The J gene is TRBJ1-2, the V gene TRBV28, with 7 positions matching TRBD1. CDR3 length equals 16 residues. Germline CDR1 reads MDHEN; CDR2 reads SYDVKM. J lost 4 bases, V lost 5 bases, and 13 bases had no gene match. The CDR3 DNA is TGTGCCAGCAGTCTCCCCGGGACAGCTAGCTCCTATGGCTACACCTTC. Amino acids: CASSLPGTASSYGYTF.

The rearrangement joins TRBV27 to TRBJ1-2; D unclear. The CDR3 sequence is 17 residues long. Trimming removed 5 bases from V and 2 bases from J, with 21 bases in between. Germline V gene data show CDR1 as MNHEY and CDR2 as SMNVEV (reference sequence). The CDR3 is CASSPNRPNTTNYGYTF. Here the CDR3 DNA reads TGTGCCAGCAGTCCGAATCGACCCAACACCACCAACTATGGCTACACCTTC.

The chain links TRBV28 to TRBJ1-1; D not certain. Looked up from germline, CDR1 is MDHEN and CDR2 is SYDVKM. Trimming shortened V by 6 bases and J by 1 base, and 9 bases separated the two germline ends. CDR3 length equals 13 residues. The CDR3 region has the DNA TGTGCCAGCAGGGCATCGGCGAACACTGAAGCTTTCTTT. The encoded protein is CASRASANTEAFF.

This chain links TRBV13 with TRBJ1-6; 9 positions match TRBD1. In germline, CDR1 is PRHDT, CDR2 FYEKMQ (reference sequence). Trimming cost V 5 bases and J 10 bases; bases outside gene matches: 15. The length of the CDR3 is 17 residues. CDR3 coding DNA: TGTGCCAGCAGCAGGACCCGGGGGACAGGGCCAAGGTCACCCCTCCACTTT. It translates to CASSRTRGTGPRSPLHF.

This chain joins TRBV7-9 and TRBJ1-4; 7 bases agree with TRBD1. Per germline, CDR1 SEHNR and CDR2 FQNEAQ (reference sequence). The CDR3 extends over 16 amino acids. V was pared by 2 bases and J by 7 bases, with 10 bases of the junction left unmatched. As DNA, the CDR3 is TGTGCCAGCAGCTTATGGCAGGGGGGGTTCGGTGAAAAACTGTTTTTT. It yields the protein CASSLWQGGFGEKLFF.

The chain combines TRBV30 with TRBJ2-3; 7 bases map to TRBD2. Germline V gene sequence: CDR1 GTSNPN, CDR2 SVGIG (reference sequence). The CDR3 extends over 13 amino acids. J lost 5 bases, V lost 5 bases, and 7 bases had no gene match. CDR3 sequence (DNA): TGTGCCTGGGACCGCGTAGCGGGAGATACGCAGTATTTT. It translates to CAWDRVAGDTQYF.

This chain links TRBV11-3 with TRBJ2-2; D uncertain. The CDR3 contains 14 residues. Germline CDR1 reads SGHNT; CDR2 reads YENEEA. Trimming removed 4 bases at V and 0 bases at J, with 6 bases between. The CDR3 protein is CASSSEANTGELFF. The CDR3 DNA follows: TGTGCCAGCAGCTCTGAAGCGAACACCGGGGAGCTGTTTTTT.

This clone was seen only a few times. The chain joins TRBV28 to TRBJ1-1, with D possibly matching TRBD1 (6 bases). V was pared by 6 bases and J by 2 bases, with 13 bases between. CDR3 length equals 14 residues. Germline CDR1 and CDR2: MDHEN and SYDVKM. DNA for the CDR3: TGTGCCAGCAGACAAACAGGGCGAAACACTGAAGCTTTCTTT. Encoded protein: CASRQTGRNTEAFF.

The chain recombines TRBV5-1 with TRBJ2-3; D could derive from TRBD1 or TRBD2 (5 bases each). CDR3 size: 13 residues. The V end lost 6 bases, the J end lost 4 bases, and 12 bases lay between the germline ends. The V gene's germline CDR1 is SGHRS and CDR2 YFSETQ. As DNA, the CDR3 is TGCGCCAGCACCCCGGGGCCCGCAGATACGCAGTATTTT. The encoded protein is CASTPGPADTQYF.

The chain joins TRBV6-2 or TRBV6-3 to TRBJ1-4; no firm D call. The CDR3 totals 15 residues. Germline V gene lookup returns CDR1 MNHEY and CDR2 SVGEGT. Trimming cost V 2 bases and J 8 bases, with 15 bases left between them. The CDR3: CASSYGGSLGEKLFF. In DNA, the CDR3 is TGTGCCAGCAGTTACGGTGGGTCTTTGGGAGAAAAACTGTTTTTT.

The chain recombines TRBV5-4 with TRBJ1-1; 7 nucleotides align to TRBD1. Germline V gives CDR1 SGHNT, CDR2 YYREEE (reference sequence). CDR3 length: 12 amino acids. With V trimmed by 0 bases and J by 7 bases, 0 bases remained unmatched. The CDR3, as DNA: TGTGCCAGCAGCTTGGGACAGGGTGAAGCTTTCTTT. Translating gives CASSLGQGEAFF.